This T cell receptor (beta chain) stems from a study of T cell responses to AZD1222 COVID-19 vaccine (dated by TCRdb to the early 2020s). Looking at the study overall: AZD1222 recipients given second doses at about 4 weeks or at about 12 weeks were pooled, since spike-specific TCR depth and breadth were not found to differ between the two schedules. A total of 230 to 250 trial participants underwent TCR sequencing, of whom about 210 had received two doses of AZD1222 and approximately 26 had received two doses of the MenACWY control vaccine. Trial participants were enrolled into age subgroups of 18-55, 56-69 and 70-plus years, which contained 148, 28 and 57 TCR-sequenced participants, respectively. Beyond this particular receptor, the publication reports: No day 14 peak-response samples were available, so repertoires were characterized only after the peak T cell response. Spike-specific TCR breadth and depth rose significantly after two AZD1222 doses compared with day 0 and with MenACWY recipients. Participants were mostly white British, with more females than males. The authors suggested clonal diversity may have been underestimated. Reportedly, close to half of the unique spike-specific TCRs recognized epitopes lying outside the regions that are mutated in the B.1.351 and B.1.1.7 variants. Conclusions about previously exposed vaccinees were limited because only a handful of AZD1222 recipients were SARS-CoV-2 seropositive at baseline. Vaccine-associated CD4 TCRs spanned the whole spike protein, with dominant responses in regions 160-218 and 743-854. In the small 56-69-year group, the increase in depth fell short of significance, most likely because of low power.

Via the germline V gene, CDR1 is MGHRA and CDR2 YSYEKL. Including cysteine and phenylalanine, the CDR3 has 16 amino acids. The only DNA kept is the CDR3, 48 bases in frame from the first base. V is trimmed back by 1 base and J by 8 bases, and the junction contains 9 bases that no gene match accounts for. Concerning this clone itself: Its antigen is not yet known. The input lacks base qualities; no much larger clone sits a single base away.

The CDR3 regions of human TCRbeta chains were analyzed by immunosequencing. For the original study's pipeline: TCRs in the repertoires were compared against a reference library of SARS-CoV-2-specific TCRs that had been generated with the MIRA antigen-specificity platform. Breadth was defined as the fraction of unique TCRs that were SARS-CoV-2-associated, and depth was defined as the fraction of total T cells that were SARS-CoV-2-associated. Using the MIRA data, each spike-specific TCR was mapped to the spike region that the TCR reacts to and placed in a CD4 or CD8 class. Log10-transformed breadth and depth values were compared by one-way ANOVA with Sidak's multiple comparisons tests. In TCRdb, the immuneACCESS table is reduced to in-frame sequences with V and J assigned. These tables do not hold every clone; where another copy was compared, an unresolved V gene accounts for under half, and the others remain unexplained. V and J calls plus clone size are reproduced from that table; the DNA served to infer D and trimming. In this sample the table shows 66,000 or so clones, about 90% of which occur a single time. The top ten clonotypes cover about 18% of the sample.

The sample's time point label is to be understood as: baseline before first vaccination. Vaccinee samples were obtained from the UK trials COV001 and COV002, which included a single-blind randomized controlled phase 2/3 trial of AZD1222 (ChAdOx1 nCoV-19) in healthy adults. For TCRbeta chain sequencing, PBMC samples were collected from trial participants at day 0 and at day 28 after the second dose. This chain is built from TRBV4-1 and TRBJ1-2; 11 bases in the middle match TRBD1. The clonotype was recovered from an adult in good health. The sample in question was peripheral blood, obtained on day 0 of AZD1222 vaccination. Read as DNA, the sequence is TGCGCCAGCAGCCAAGCCACCGGGACAGGGGGGGAAGGCTACACCTTC. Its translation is CASSQATGTGGEGYTF.